The text below deals with one T cell receptor (beta chain). Antigen unknown. This record comes from a study of cytomegalovirus exposure and HLA in healthy donors. Researchers ran the PCR with 60 Vbeta and 13 Jbeta primers. As originally analysed: Later reanalysis found 80 million or so unique TCR beta chains, about 11 million of them shared. The table came from immunoSEQ multiplex PCR; TCRdb's copy has only in-frame clones and leaves some out. D and trimming were read from the DNA, whereas the V and J calls and clone size are those reported in that table. The profile shows 110,000 to 150,000 clones, over 70% of them singletons. At sampling all donors were nominally healthy, likely with unrecorded immune exposures. Trimming removed 5 bases at V and 3 bases at J, with 13 bases between. CDR3 length: 14 residues. Germline lookup yields CDR1 SEHNR and CDR2 FQNEAQ (reference sequence). General study findings and limits: As a later analysis revealed, the rate of TCR association differed by HLA locus, with DRB1 most and HLA-C fewest.

The receptor was derived from a man aged 25 to 40 in good health and CMV-seronegative. Input material: PBMCs. This chain connects TRBV7-9 to TRBJ1-2; tentative D call: TRBD1 (5 bases). CDR3 nucleotide sequence: TGTGCCAGCAGCGGGGGGATAGTGGACTATGGCTACACCTTC. Translated: CASSGGIVDYGYTF. Full variable domain (rest looked up from reference TRBV7-9 and TRBJ1-2): DTGVSQNPRHKITKRGQNVTFRCDPISEHNRLYWYRQTLGQGPEFLTYFQNEAQLEKSRLLSDRFSAERPKGSFSTLEIQRTEQGDSAMYLCASSGGIVDYGYTFGSGTRLTVV.